This TCR beta chain was documented in a study of T cell responses to AZD1222 COVID-19 vaccine. Study-wide results and limits: The breadth and depth of Spike-specific TCRs increased once two AZD1222 doses had been given. Clonal diversity may have been underestimated, and the donors were mostly white British, with more females than males. Repertoire sampling happened only post peak T cell response.

The CDR3 consists of 15 residues. In germline, CDR1 is LGHNA, CDR2 YSLEER. With 0 bases removed from V and 5 bases from J, the gap between germline ends came to 13 bases. The protocol was immunoSEQ multiplex PCR, while the TCRdb copy is restricted to in-frame clones and leaves out a portion. This table holds under 150,000 clones, 75% to 90% found once. In regard to this clone: Its matching antigen is unknown.

The TCR was taken from an adult in good health. The input for sequencing was peripheral blood, taken on day 0 of MenACWY control vaccination. V gene TRBV4-3 combines with J gene TRBJ2-5; D gene uncertain. This CDR3 is CASSQDHGPRETQYF. The CDR3 region has the DNA TGCGCCAGCAGCCAAGATCACGGGCCACGCGAGACCCAGTACTTC.